Following are 6 T cell receptor beta chains from one sample sequenced in a study of blood T cell repertoires in COVID-19. Some clones are missing from TCRdb's copy, which holds only in-frame ones; the method was immunoSEQ multiplex PCR. The table lists more than 85,000 clones, 89% of them singletons. The sample consisted of peripheral blood. The receptor source for this set is a woman aged 70 to 79 with acute or convalescent COVID-19.

The chain couples TRBV6-1 to TRBJ1-4; 9 bases are shared with TRBD1. V shed 3 bases, J shed 1 base, and the junction held 6 bases outside the gene matches. This CDR3 spans 17 amino acids. Germline V lookup: CDR1 MNHNS, CDR2 SASEGT. The CDR3 reads CASSDRPGQGTNEKLFF. CDR3 coding DNA: TGTGCCAGCAGTGACAGACCGGGACAGGGAACTAATGAAAAACTGTTTTTT.

This rearrangement joins TRBV29-1 to TRBJ1-4; the D gene is possibly TRBD1 (6 bases). The CDR3 is 14 residues long. The V end was cut by 7 bases, the J end by 3 bases, with 15 bases between. Germline loops: CDR1 SQVTM, CDR2 ANQGSEA. This CDR3 is CSAQIQGPNEKLFF. CDR3 nucleotides: TGCAGCGCCCAGATACAGGGACCTAATGAAAAACTGTTTTTT.

The V call is TRBV2, the J call TRBJ1-1; D is unresolved. Deletions cut 5 bases from V and 3 bases from J, with 10 bases between. CDR3 length: 13 amino acids. Germline loops: CDR1 SNHLY, CDR2 FYNNEI. CDR3 sequence reads: CASSLNAHTEAFF. DNA of the CDR3: TGTGCCAGCAGTTTAAACGCGCACACTGAAGCTTTCTTT.

The rearrangement joins TRBV6-6 to TRBJ1-1, with D perhaps matching TRBD1 (5 bases). CDR1 and CDR2 (germline): MNHNY, SVGAGI (reference sequence). The CDR3 contains 13 residues. Trimming removed 5 bases at V and 5 bases at J, with 12 bases between. CDR3 in amino acids: CASSGGVWTEAFF. DNA for the CDR3: TGTGCCAGCAGTGGGGGGGTTTGGACTGAAGCTTTCTTT.

This clone was detected only a few times. This chain connects TRBV18 to TRBJ1-5; 7 bases match TRBD1. In germline, CDR1 is KGHSH, CDR2 LQKENI. The V gene end was trimmed by 3 bases and the J gene end by 6 bases; junction bases not matched to a gene: 2. The length of the CDR3 is 13 residues. CDR3 DNA: TGTGCCAGCTCACCCGACAGGGCTCAGCCCCAGCATTTT. It yields the protein CASSPDRAQPQHF.

This sequence joins TRBV5-1 and TRBJ2-5; perhaps TRBD2 as D (5 bases). The germline gives CDR1 SGHRS, CDR2 YFSETQ. The V and J ends lost 0 bases and 5 bases respectively, with 8 bases between them. The CDR3 has 13 amino acids. CDR3: CASSLAQRETQYF. As DNA, the CDR3 is TGCGCCAGCAGCTTGGCTCAGCGGGAGACCCAGTACTTC.